What follows is one TCR beta chain and its context. Every subset had its genomic DNA shared out evenly among several immunoSEQ plates. Generated by immunoSEQ multiplex PCR, the TCRdb table keeps only in-frame clones and is missing some. In the table there are about 470,000 clones, more than 75% of which are singletons. In germline, CDR1 is LNHNV, CDR2 YYDKDF (reference sequence). The CDR3 length is 15 residues. V gave up 1 base and J gave up 3 bases; unmatched junction bases: 3. The sample belongs to a study of shared clonotypes between healthy human individuals. This TCR came from a middle-aged woman in good health. Some clones in this sample may be carry-over from other donors' samples. This chain links TRBV15 with TRBJ2-1; 7 positions agree with TRBD2. The sequencing sample was made of PBMCs. Here the CDR3 DNA reads TGTGCCACCAGCAGAGTAGGCGGGAGCTACAATGAGCAGTTCTTC. Translated, it gives CATSRVGGSYNEQFF.